This TCR beta chain was obtained from a study of T cells after posttransplantation cyclophosphamide. Overall study findings and caveats: Donor-recipient repertoire similarity was low at 1-2 months, rising over year one. Recipient CMV seropositivity and CMV reactivation strongly tracked TRB clonality. Tissue-infiltrating T cells from skin or gut overlapped little with blood T cells.

Using immunoSEQ multiplex PCR, the repertoire was profiled, and TCRdb retains in-frame clones only, with some absent. Listed for the sample are tens of thousands of clones, none seen a single time. This clone was recorded many times. Its antigen is unidentified. The related graft donor's blood sample was taken on the day of bone marrow donation. V dropped 1 base and J dropped 0 bases, with 9 bases sitting between them. Germline assignment: CDR1 SGHVS and CDR2 FQNEAQ. The CDR3 length is 15 residues. Sequenced input: PBMCs. The chain carries TRBV7-8 and TRBJ1-1; D might be TRBD1 (5 bases). The source is a man aged 40-50 years in good health, CMV-negative, and a related stem cell transplant donor. For the CDR3, the DNA is TGTGCCAGCAGCTTAGGGTCAGGGATGAACACTGAAGCTTTCTTT. Amino acids: CASSLGSGMNTEAFF. Looking up the rest from reference TRBV7-8 and TRBJ1-1 gives the full variable domain: GAGVSQSPRYKVAKRGQDVALRCDPISGHVSLFWYQQALGQGPEFLTYFQNEAQLDKSGLPSDRFFAERPEGSVSTLKIQRTQQEDSAVYLCASSLGSGMNTEAFFGQGTRLTVV.